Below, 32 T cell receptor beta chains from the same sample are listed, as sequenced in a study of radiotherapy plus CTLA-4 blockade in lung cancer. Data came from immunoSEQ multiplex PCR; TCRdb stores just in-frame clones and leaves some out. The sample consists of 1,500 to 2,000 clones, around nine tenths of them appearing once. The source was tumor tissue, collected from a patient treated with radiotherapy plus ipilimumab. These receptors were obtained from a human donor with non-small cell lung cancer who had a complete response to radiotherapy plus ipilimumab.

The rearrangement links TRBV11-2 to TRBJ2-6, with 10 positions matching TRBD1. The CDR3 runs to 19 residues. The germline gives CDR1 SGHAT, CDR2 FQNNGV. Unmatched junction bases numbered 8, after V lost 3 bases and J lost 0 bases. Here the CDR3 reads CASSFPVDRGFSGANVLTF. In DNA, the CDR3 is TGTGCCAGCAGCTTTCCGGTGGACAGGGGGTTCTCTGGGGCCAACGTCCTGACTTTC.

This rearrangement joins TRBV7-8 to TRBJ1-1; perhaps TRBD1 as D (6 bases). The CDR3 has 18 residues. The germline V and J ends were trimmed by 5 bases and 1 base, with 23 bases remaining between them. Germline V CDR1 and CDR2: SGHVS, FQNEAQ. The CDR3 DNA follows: TGTGCCAGCAGCCCCCCAGCCGTTTTCAGGGGCAAGAACACTGAAGCTTTCTTT. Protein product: CASSPPAVFRGKNTEAFF.

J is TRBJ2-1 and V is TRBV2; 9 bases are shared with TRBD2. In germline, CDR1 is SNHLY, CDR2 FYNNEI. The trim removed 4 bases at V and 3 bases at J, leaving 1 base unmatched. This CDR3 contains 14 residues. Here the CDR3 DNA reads TGTGCCAGCAGTGGACTAGCGGACTACAATGAGCAGTTCTTC. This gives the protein CASSGLADYNEQFF.

CDR3 sequence (DNA): TGCGCCAGCAGCCAAGACTCGGACAGGGGGCGTAGCACTAATGAAAAACTGTTTTTT. Amino acids: CASSQDSDRGRSTNEKLFF. The J gene is TRBJ1-4, the V gene TRBV4-1; 11 bases align to TRBD1. V was pared by 0 bases and J by 2 bases, with 8 bases of the junction left unmatched. The CDR3 consists of 19 residues. The germline gives CDR1 MGHRA, CDR2 YSYEKL.

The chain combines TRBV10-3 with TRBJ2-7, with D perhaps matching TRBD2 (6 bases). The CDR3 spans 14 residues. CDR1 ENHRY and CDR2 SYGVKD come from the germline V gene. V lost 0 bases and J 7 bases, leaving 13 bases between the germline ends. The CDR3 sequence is CAISESGGVREQYF. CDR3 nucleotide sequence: TGTGCCATCAGTGAGTCCGGGGGTGTGAGGGAGCAGTACTTC.

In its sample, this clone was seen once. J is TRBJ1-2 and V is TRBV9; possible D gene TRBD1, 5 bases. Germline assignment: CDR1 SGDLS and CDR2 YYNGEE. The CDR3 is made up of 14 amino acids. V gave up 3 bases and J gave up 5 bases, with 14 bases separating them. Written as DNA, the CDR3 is TGTGCCAGCAGCGCCGAGTGGGGCAGTTATGGCTACACCTTC. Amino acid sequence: CASSAEWGSYGYTF.

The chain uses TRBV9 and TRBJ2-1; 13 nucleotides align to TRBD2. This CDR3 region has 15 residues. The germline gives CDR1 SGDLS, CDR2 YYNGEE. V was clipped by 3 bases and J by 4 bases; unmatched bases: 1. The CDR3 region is CASSATSGGYNEQFF. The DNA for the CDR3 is TGTGCCAGCAGCGCGACTAGCGGGGGGTACAATGAGCAGTTCTTC.

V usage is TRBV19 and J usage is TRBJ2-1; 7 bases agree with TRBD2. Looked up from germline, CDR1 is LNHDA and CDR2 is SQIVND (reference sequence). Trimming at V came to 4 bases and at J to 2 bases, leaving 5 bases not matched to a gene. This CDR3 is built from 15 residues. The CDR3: CASSTAGVPYNEQFF. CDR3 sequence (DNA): TGTGCCAGTAGTACTGCGGGGGTTCCCTACAATGAGCAGTTCTTC.

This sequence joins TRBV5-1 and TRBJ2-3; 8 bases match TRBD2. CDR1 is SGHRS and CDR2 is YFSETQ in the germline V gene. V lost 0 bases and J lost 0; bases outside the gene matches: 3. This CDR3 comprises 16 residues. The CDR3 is CASSLGLAGSTDTQYF. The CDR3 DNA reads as TGCGCCAGCAGCTTGGGTTTAGCGGGAAGCACAGATACGCAGTATTTT.

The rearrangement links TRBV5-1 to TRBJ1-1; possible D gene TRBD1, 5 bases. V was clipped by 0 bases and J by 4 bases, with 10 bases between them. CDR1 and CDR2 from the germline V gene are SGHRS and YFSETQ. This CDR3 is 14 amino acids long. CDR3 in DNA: TGCGCCAGCAGCTTGGAGGGCGGGGGCACTGAAGCTTTCTTT. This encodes CASSLEGGGTEAFF.

This CDR3 is CASAHRGTSYEQYF. CDR3 bases: TGTGCCAGCGCCCACAGGGGGACCTCCTACGAGCAGTACTTC. The chain has TRBV27 and TRBJ2-7, with TRBD1 matching over 8 bases. The CDR3 is made up of 14 amino acids. The J segment lost 0 bases and the V segment lost 8 bases, leaving 6 bases of the junction unmatched. The V gene's germline CDR1 is MNHEY and CDR2 SMNVEV (reference sequence).

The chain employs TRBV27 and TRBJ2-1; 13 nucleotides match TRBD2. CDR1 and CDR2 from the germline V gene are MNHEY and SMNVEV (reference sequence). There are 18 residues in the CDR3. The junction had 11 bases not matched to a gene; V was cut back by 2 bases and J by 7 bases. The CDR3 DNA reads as TGTGCCAGCAGTTTACTAACTGGACTAGCGGGAGTTAGGAATGAGCAGTTCTTC. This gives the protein CASSLLTGLAGVRNEQFF.

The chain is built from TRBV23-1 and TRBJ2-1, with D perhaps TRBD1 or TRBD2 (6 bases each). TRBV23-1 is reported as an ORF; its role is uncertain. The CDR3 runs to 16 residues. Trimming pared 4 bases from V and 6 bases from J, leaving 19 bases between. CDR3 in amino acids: CASSPGVAGEVNEQFF. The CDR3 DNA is TGCGCCAGCAGTCCCGGGGTGGCAGGGGAGGTCAATGAGCAGTTCTTC.

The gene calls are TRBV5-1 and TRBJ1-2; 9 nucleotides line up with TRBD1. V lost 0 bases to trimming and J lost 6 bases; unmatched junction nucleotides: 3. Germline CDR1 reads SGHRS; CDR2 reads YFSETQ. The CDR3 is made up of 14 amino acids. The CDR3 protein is CASSLGDRADGYTF. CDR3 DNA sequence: TGCGCCAGCAGCTTGGGGGACAGGGCGGATGGCTACACCTTC.

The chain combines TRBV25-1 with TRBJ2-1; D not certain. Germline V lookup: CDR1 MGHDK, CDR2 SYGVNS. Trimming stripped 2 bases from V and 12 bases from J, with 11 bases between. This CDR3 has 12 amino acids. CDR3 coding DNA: TGTGCCAGCAGTGAAACCGGCATCGGGCAGTTCTTC. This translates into CASSETGIGQFF. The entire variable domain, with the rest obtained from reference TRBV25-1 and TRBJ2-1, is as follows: EADIYQTPRYLVIGTGKKITLECSQTMGHDKMYWYQQDPGMELHLIHYSYGVNSTEKGDLSSESTVSRIRTEHFPLTLESARPSHTSQYLCASSETGIGQFFGPGTRLTVL.

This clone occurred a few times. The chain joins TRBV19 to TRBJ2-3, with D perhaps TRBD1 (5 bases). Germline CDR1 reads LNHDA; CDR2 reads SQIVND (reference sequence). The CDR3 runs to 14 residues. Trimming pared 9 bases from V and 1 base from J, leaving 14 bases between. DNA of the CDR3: TGTGCCAGCCAAGGGGCAGGTCGCACAGATACGCAGTATTTT. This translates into CASQGAGRTDTQYF.

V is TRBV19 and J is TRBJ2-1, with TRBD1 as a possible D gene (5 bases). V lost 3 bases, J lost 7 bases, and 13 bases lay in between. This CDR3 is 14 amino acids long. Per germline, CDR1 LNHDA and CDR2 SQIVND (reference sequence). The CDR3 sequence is CASSMQGGVNEQFF. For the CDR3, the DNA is TGTGCCAGTAGTATGCAGGGTGGTGTAAATGAGCAGTTCTTC.

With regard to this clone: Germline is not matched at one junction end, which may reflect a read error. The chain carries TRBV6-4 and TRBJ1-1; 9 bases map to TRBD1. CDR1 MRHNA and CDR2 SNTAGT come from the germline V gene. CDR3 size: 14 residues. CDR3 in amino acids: CASSASPGQGETFF. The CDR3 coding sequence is TGTGCCAGCAGTGCGTCACCGGGACAGGGTGAAACTTTCTTT.

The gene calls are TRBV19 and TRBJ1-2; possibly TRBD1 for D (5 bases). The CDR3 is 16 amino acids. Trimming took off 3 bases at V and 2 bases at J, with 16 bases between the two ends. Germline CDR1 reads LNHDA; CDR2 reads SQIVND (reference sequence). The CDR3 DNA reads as TGTGCCAGTAGTATTTATCCCGGGGGAAGAAACTATGGCTACACCTTC. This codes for CASSIYPGGRNYGYTF.

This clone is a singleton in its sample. The CDR3 sequence is CAWSIQSNQPQHF. The CDR3 DNA follows: TGTGCCTGGAGTATACAGAGCAATCAGCCCCAGCATTTT. The chain carries TRBV30 and TRBJ1-5; D remains unclear. V lost 2 bases and J 1 base, leaving 6 bases between the germline ends. The CDR3 runs 13 residues. Germline assignment: CDR1 GTSNPN and CDR2 SVGIG (reference sequence).

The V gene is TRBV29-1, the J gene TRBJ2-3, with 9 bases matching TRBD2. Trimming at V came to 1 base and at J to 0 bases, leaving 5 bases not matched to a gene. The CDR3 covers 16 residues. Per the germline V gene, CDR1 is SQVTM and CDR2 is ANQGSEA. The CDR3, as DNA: TGCAGCGTTGAAGGGGCTAGCGGGGAAAGCACAGATACGCAGTATTTT. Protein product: CSVEGASGESTDTQYF.

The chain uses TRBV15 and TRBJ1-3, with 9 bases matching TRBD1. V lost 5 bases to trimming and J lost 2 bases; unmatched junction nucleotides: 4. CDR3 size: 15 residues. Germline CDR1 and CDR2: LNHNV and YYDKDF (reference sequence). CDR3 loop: CATSGRQGAGNTIYF. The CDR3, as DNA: TGTGCCACCAGCGGGAGACAGGGGGCTGGAAACACCATATATTTT.

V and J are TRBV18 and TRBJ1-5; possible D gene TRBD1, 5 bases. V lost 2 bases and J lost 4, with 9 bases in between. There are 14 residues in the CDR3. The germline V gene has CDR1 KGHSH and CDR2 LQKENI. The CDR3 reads CASSPSDRNQPQHF. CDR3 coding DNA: TGTGCCAGCTCACCAAGCGACAGAAATCAGCCCCAGCATTTT.

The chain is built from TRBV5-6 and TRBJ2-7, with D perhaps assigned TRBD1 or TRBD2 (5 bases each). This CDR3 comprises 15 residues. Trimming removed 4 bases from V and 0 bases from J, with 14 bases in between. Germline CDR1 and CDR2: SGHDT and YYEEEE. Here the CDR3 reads CASSLGTLASYEQYF. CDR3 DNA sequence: TGTGCCAGCAGCCTCGGGACGCTTGCCTCCTACGAGCAGTACTTC.

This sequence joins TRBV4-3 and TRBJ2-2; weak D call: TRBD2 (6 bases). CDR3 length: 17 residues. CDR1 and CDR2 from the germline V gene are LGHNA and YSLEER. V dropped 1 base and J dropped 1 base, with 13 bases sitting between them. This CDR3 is CASSQAGGSGNTGELFF. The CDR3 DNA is TGCGCCAGCAGCCAAGCCGGGGGTAGCGGGAACACCGGGGAGCTGTTTTTT.

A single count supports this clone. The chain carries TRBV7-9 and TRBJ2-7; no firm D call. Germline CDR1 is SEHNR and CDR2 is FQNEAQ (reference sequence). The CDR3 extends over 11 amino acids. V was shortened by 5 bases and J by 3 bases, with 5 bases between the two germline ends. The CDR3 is CASSHGYEQYV. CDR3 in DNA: TGTGCCAGCAGCCATGGCTACGAGCAGTACGTC.

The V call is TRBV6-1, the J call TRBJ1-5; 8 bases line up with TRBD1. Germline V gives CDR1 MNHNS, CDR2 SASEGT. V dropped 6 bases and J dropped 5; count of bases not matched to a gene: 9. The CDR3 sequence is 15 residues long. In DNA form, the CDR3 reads TGTGCCAGCAGAGCCCCAGGGGGCAGCCATCAGCCCCAGCATTTT. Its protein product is CASRAPGGSHQPQHF.

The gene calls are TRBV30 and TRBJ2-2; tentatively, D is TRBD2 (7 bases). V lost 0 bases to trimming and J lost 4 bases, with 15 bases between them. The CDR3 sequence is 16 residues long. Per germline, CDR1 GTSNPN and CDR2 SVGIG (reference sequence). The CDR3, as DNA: TGTGCCTGGAGTGTACGCAGGGGAGGGGGCACCGGGGAGCTGTTTTTT. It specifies CAWSVRRGGGTGELFF.

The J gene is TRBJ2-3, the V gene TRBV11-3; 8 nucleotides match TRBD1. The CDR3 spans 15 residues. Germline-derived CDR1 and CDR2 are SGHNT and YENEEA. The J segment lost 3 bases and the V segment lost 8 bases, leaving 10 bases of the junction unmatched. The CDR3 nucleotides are TGTGCCAGCTCAAGGACAGGGAAAGGAACAGATACGCAGTATTTT. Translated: CASSRTGKGTDTQYF.

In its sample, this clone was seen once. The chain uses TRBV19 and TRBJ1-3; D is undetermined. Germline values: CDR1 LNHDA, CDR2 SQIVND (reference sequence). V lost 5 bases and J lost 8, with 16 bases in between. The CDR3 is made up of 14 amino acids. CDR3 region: CASSGSSQVDTIYF. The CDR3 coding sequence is TGTGCCAGTAGTGGTTCATCGCAGGTGGACACCATATATTTT.

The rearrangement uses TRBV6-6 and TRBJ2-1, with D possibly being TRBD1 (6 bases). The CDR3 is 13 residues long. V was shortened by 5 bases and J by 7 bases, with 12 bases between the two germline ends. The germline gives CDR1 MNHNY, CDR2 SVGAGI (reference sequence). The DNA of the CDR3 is TGTGCCAGCAGTCTGGACAGCACGAATGAGCAGTTCTTC. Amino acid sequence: CASSLDSTNEQFF.

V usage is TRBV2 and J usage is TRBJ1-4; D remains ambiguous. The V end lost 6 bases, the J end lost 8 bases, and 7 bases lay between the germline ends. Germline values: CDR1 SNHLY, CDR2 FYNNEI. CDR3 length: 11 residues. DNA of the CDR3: TGTGCCAGCAGCGGGAGGGAAAAACTGTTTTTT. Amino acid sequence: CASSGREKLFF. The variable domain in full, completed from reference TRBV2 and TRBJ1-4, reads EPEVTQTPSHQVTQMGQEVILRCVPISNHLYFYWYRQILGQKVEFLVSFYNNEISEKSEIFDDQFSVERPDGSNFTLKIRSTKLEDSAMYFCASSGREKLFFGSGTQLSVL.